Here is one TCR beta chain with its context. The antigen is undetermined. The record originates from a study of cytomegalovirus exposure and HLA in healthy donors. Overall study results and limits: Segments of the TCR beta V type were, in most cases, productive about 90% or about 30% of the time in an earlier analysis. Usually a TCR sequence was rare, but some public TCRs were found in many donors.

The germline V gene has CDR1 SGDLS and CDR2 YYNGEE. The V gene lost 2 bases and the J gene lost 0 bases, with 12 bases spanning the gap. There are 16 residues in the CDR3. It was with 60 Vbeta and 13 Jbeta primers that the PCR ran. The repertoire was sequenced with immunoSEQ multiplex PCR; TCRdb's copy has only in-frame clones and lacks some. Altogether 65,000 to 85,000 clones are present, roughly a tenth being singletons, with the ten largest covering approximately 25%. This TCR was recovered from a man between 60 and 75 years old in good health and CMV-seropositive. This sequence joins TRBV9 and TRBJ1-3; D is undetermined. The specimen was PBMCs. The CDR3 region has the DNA TGTGCCAGCAGCGTGGGAGGTGGGAACTCTGGAAACACCATATATTTT. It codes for CASSVGGGNSGNTIYF.